This T cell receptor beta chain comes out of a study of T cell clones after liver transplantation. The wider study: A pre-transplant mixed lymphocyte reaction with TCRbeta sequencing defined graft-donor-reactive clones followed in post-transplant blood. Broader study findings: In most of the 8 subjects, circulating graft-donor-reactive CD4 TCRbeta sequences fell significantly after transplant.

Some clones are missing from TCRdb's copy, which holds only in-frame ones; the method was immunoSEQ multiplex PCR. This table holds 45,000 to 55,000 clones, roughly 83% found once. Trimming removed 0 bases at V and 3 bases at J, with 9 bases between. The CDR3 consists of 14 residues. Germline loops: CDR1 SGHAT, CDR2 FQNNGV. Regarding this clone: Antigen specificity is unknown.

The sequenced sample was CD4+ T cells from blood, obtained before liver transplant. The sequence derives from a human donor who received a liver transplant. The chain links TRBV11-2 to TRBJ2-7, with D maybe TRBD1 (6 bases). Here the CDR3 reads CASSLEARGYEQYF. As DNA, the CDR3 is TGTGCCAGCAGCTTAGAGGCCAGGGGCTACGAGCAGTACTTC.